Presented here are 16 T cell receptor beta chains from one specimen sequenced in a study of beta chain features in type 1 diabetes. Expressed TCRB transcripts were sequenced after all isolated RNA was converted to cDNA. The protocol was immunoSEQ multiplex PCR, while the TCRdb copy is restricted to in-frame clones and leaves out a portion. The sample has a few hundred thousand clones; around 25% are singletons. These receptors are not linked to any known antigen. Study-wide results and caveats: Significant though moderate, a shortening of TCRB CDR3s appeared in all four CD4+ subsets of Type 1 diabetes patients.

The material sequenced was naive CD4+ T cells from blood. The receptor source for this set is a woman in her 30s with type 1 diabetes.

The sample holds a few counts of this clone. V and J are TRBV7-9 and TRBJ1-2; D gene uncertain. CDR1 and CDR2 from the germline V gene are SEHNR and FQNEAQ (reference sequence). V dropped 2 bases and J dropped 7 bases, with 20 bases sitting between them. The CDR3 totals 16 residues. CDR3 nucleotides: TGTGCCAGCAGCTTAACCGTCGTACAGACCAGCGGTGGCTACACCTTC. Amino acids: CASSLTVVQTSGGYTF. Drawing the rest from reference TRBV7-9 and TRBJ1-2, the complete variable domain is DTGVSQNPRHKITKRGQNVTFRCDPISEHNRLYWYRQTLGQGPEFLTYFQNEAQLEKSRLLSDRFSAERPKGSFSTLEIQRTEQGDSAMYLCASSLTVVQTSGGYTFGSGTRLTVV.

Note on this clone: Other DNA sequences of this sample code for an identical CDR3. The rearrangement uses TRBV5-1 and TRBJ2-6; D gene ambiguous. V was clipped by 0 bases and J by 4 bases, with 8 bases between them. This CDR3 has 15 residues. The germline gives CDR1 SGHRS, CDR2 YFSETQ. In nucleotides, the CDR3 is TGCGCCAGCAGCTTGGGCAGTCCCGGGGCCAACGTCCTGACTTTC. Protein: CASSLGSPGANVLTF.

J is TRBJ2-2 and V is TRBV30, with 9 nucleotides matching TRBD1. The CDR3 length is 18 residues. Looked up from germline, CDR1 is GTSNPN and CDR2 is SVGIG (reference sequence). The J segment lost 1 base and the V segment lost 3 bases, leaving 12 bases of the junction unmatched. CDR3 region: CAWRSGTGTTRNTGELFF. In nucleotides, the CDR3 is TGTGCCTGGAGATCCGGGACAGGGACAACAAGGAACACCGGGGAGCTGTTTTTT.

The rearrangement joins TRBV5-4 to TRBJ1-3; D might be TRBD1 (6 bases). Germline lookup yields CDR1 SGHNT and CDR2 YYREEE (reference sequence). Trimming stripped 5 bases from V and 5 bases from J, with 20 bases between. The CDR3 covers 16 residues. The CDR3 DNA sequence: TGTGCCAGCAGACCACAGGGATTGGGTTTCCGAAACACCATATATTTT. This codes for CASRPQGLGFRNTIYF.

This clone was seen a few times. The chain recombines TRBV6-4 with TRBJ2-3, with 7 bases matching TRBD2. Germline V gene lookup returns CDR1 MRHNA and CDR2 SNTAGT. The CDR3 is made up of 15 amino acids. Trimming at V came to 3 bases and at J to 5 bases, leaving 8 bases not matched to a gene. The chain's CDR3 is CASSEMAGEKDTQYF. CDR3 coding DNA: TGTGCCAGCAGTGAGATGGCGGGGGAGAAAGATACGCAGTATTTT.

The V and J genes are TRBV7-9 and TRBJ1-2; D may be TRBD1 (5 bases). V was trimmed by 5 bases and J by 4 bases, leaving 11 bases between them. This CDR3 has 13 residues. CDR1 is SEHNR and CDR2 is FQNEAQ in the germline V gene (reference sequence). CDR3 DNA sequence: TGTGCCAGCAGCCTAGGACACCTCTATGGCTACACCTTC. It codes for CASSLGHLYGYTF.

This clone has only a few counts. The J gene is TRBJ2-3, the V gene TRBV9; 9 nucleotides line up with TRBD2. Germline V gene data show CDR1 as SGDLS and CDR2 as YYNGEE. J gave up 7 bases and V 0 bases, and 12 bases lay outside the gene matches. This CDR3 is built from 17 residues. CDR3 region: CASSVADAGGRRHTQYF. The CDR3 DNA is TGTGCCAGCAGCGTAGCGGATGCGGGAGGGAGGAGACATACGCAGTATTTT.

The CDR3 here is CASSPGQGIDYGYTF. In nucleotides, the CDR3 is TGCGCCAGCAGCCCCGGACAGGGGATAGACTATGGCTACACCTTC. The chain employs TRBV4-1 and TRBJ1-2; 9 nucleotides line up with TRBD1. This CDR3 is 15 amino acids long. V was clipped by 4 bases and J by 3 bases; unmatched bases: 6. The germline V gene has CDR1 MGHRA and CDR2 YSYEKL.

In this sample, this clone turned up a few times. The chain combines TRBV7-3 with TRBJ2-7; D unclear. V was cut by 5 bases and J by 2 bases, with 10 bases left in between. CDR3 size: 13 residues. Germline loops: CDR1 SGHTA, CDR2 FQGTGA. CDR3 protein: CASSPGPTYEQYF. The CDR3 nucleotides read TGTGCCAGCAGCCCTGGGCCGACCTACGAGCAGTACTTC. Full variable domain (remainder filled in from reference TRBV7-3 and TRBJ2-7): GAGVSQTPSNKVTEKGKYVELRCDPISGHTALYWYRQSLGQGPEFLIYFQGTGAADDSGLPNDRFFAVRPEGSVSTLKIQRTERGDSAVYLCASSPGPTYEQYFGPGTRLTVT.

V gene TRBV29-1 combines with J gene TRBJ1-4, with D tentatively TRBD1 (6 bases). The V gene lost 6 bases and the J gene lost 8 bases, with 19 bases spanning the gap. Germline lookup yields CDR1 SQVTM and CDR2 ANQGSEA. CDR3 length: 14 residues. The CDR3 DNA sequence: TGCAGCGTCGGGTTCGACAGGTGGCGGGAAAAACTGTTTTTT. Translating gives CSVGFDRWREKLFF.

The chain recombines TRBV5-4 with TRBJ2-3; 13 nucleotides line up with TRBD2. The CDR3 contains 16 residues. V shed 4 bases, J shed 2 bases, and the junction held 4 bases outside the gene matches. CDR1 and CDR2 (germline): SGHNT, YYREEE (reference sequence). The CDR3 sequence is CASSQGLAGPTDTQYF. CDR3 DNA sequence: TGTGCCAGCAGCCAGGGACTAGCGGGGCCCACAGATACGCAGTATTTT.

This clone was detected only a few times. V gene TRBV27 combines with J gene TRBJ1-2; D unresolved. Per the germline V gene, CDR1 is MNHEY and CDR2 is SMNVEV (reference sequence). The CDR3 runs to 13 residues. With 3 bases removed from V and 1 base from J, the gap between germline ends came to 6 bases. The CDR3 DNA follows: TGTGCCAGCAGTTTCACAGTTAACTATGGCTACACCTTC. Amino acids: CASSFTVNYGYTF.

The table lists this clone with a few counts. The CDR3 DNA follows: TGTGCCTGGAGTGTAAGCGGGACCCACAATGAGCAGTTCTTC. Translating it yields CAWSVSGTHNEQFF. V and J are TRBV30 and TRBJ2-1, with TRBD2 identical over 7 bases. J gave up 5 bases and V 0 bases, and 4 bases lay outside the gene matches. CDR1 is GTSNPN and CDR2 is SVGIG in the germline V gene (reference sequence). This CDR3 spans 14 amino acids.

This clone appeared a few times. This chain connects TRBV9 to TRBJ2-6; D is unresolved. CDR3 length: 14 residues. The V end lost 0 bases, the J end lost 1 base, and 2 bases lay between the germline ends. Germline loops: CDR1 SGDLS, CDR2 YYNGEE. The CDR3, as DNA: TGTGCCAGCAGCGTAGTATCTGGGGCCAACGTCCTGACTTTC. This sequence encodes CASSVVSGANVLTF.

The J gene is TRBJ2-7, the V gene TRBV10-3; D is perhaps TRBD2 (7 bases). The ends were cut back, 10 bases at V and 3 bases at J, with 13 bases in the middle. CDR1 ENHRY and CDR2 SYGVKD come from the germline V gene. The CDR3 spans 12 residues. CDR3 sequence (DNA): TGTGCCACCCGGGGGGCTGACTACGAGCAGTACTTC. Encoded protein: CATRGADYEQYF.

CDR3 bases: TGTGCCAGCAGCACCGGGACAGCAGGCGAAAAACTGTTTTTT. The encoded protein is CASSTGTAGEKLFF. V usage is TRBV7-9 and J usage is TRBJ1-4, with 7 bases lining up with TRBD1. CDR3 length: 14 residues. The germline gives CDR1 SEHNR, CDR2 FQNEAQ (reference sequence). Trimming cost V 5 bases and J 8 bases; bases outside gene matches: 8.